The clone carrying this T cell receptor (beta chain) was seen a few times. Its specificity is unknown. These data originate in a study of early T cells in non-severe SARS-CoV-2 infection. Whole-study context: Sequencing input comprised bulk RNA from unsorted whole blood; chain pairing was not available. Notes on the study in general: Comparison of clonotypes with VDJdb favored anti-spike CD8 responses while missing private and CD4 specificities.

V shed 1 base and J shed 2 bases, with 4 bases lying between them. Germline V gene data show CDR1 as KGHSH and CDR2 as LQKENI. The CDR3 consists of 13 residues. The TCR library protocol attached unique molecular identifiers to the individual cDNA molecules. Each CDR3 protein is one row after TCRdb ran MiXCR on the 5' RACE reads. This sample carries about 53,000 distinct CDR3 sequences, 10% to 15% of them seen once, and the ten largest clones take over 2.5%. The genes are TRBV18 and TRBJ2-3; no reliable D call. The receptor's source is an adult who was a healthcare worker with PCR-confirmed SARS-CoV-2 infection or an uninfected control (not recorded which). The sample here was whole blood, taken at baseline. CDR3 in amino acids: CASSPLDTDTQYF. The CDR3 DNA follows: TGTGCCAGCTCACCACTGGACACAGATACGCAGTATTTT.